This T cell receptor beta chain was retrieved from a study of blood T cell repertoires in COVID-19. Study as a whole: Acute and convalescent COVID-19 samples came from the United States, Italy and Spain.

Original processing methods: Estimation of nucleated cell counts was performed using reference gene primer amplification. Generated by immunoSEQ multiplex PCR, the TCRdb table keeps only in-frame clones and is missing some. The V and J calls and clone size come from that table; D and trimming were worked out from the DNA. The top ten hold 7.8% of the sample, which has 210,000 or so clones, approximately 84% seen once. Patients in Seattle were enrolled during active infection, then followed longitudinally. V was trimmed by 0 bases and J by 6 bases, leaving 18 bases between them. This CDR3 has 17 residues. CDR1 SNHLY and CDR2 FYNNEI come from the germline V gene.

Sequencing was done on a sample of peripheral blood. The sequence came from a woman older than 75 with COVID-19, enrolled during active disease. The chain combines TRBV2 with TRBJ1-5; perhaps TRBD1 as D (5 bases). CDR3 DNA sequence: TGTGCCAGCAGTGAAGCTAGTGCGGCAGGGTACAGTCAGCCCCAGCATTTT. It is translated as CASSEASAAGYSQPQHF. Full variable domain (rest looked up from reference TRBV2 and TRBJ1-5): EPEVTQTPSHQVTQMGQEVILRCVPISNHLYFYWYRQILGQKVEFLVSFYNNEISEKSEIFDDQFSVERPDGSNFTLKIRSTKLEDSAMYFCASSEASAAGYSQPQHFGDGTRLSIL.